This T cell receptor (beta chain) emerged from a study of blood T cell repertoires in COVID-19. On the study more broadly: Some COVID-19 samples were acute and others convalescent; all came from the United States, Italy and Spain. Sources were T cells, B-cell-depleted T cells, or PBMCs; the material itself was cDNA or gDNA.

The germline gives CDR1 SGDLS, CDR2 YYNGEE. This CDR3 has 15 residues. V shed 0 bases, J shed 4 bases, and the junction held 4 bases outside the gene matches. As processed by the authors: Reference gene primers were amplified, and this amplification served to estimate nucleated cell counts. Only in-frame clones appear in the TCRdb table, and some are missing; sequencing was by immunoSEQ multiplex PCR. V and J calls plus clone size are reproduced from that table; the DNA served to infer D and trimming. The sample lists about 100,000 clones, about 88% occurring once. Sequencing input: peripheral blood. The chain has TRBV9 and TRBJ2-3; TRBD2 agrees at 8 bases. The TCR sequence derives from an elderly man with active or convalescent COVID-19. As DNA, the CDR3 is TGTGCCAGCAGCGTAGCGGGAGGGCCCCCAGATACGCAGTATTTT. Its protein is CASSVAGGPPDTQYF.